This entry describes one T cell receptor beta chain. The antigen remains undetermined. The data stem from a study of vaccination and CD4 T cells after COVID-19. Oncomine TCR Beta short-read sequencing was applied to DNA from cultured CD4+ T cells. Investigators isolated genomic DNA from cultured CD4+ T cells. TCRdb passed the PCR reads through MiXCR, listing each CDR3 protein once. The sample lists some 10,000 distinct CDR3 sequences, about 54% occurring once. Described treatment: approximately nine-day PBMC culture with coronavirus spike peptide pools or control peptides (ViraFEST assay). The CDR3 is made up of 14 amino acids. Trimming pared 0 bases from V and 7 bases from J, leaving 10 bases between. Germline-derived CDR1 and CDR2 are LNHNV and YYDKDF (reference sequence).

The clonotype originates from a human donor who had recovered from COVID-19. The V and J genes are TRBV15 and TRBJ1-5, with D possibly matching TRBD1 (5 bases). Sequencing input: CD4+ T cells from blood, cultured in vitro. The CDR3 sequence: CATSRDRRDQPQHF. DNA of the CDR3: TGTGCCACCAGCAGAGACCGGCGGGACCAGCCCCAGCATTTT.